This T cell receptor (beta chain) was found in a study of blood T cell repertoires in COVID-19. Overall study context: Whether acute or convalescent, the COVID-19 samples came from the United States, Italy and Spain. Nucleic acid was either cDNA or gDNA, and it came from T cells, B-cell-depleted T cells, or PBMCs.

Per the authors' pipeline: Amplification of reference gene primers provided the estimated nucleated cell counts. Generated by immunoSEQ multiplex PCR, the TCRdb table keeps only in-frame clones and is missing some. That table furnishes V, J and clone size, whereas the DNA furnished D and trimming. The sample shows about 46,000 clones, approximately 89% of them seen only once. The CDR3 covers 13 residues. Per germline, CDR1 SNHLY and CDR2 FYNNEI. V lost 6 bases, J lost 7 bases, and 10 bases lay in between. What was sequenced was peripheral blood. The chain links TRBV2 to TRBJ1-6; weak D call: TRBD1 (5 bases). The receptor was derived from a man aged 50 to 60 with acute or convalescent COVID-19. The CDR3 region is CASREGRNSPLHF. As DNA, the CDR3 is TGTGCCAGCAGGGAGGGACGCAATTCACCCCTCCACTTT.